The sequence of this TCR beta chain was determined in a study of metastatic and nonmetastatic thyroid tumors. Study-level background: The study looked at repertoires side by side in blood and in tumor or nodule tissue from malignant and benign thyroid patients.

CDR1 is SGHNT and CDR2 is YYREEE in the germline V gene (reference sequence). J was trimmed by 5 bases and V by 1 base; bases with no gene match: 4. CDR3 length equals 14 residues. Original processing methods: Building a distant-metastasis classifier for papillary thyroid cancer drew on CDR3 differences across clinicopathological groups. TCRdb reprocessed the PCR reads using MiXCR. None of the V and J calls come from the authors' own analysis; TCRdb made them. The table includes over 11,000 clones, about 27% detected once. Study-level results: It was reportedly found that TCR beta diversity was significantly higher in malignant thyroid tumors than in benign nodules, a difference seen in both blood and tumor samples.

This clone was recorded many times. Its target is unknown. Patients were all untreated before their thyroid surgery. Sequenced sample: tumor tissue. The V gene is TRBV5-4, the J gene TRBJ2-3; 7 bases map to TRBD2. The TCR originated in a female donor with papillary thyroid cancer or a benign thyroid nodule (not recorded which). Some clones in this sample may be carry-over from other donors' samples. The CDR3 is CASSLRREGDTQYF. CDR3 in DNA: TGTGCCAGCAGCTTGAGGAGGGAGGGAGATACGCAGTATTTT.